The 29 T cell receptor beta chains below were found in one sample sequenced in a study of cytotoxic CD8 clonotypes in ibrutinib-treated CLL. The assay was immunoSEQ multiplex PCR, and TCRdb's table has in-frame clones only and misses some. The profile shows about 200,000 clones, 70% of them singletons. The source material was PBMCs, sampled after 12 months of ibrutinib treatment. The receptor set was obtained from a human donor with chronic lymphocytic leukemia.

The chain carries TRBV30 and TRBJ1-6; maybe TRBD1 (6 bases). The germline V and J ends were trimmed by 4 bases and 7 bases, with 11 bases remaining between them. The CDR3 has 13 amino acids. In germline, CDR1 is GTSNPN, CDR2 SVGIG (reference sequence). CDR3 in amino acids: CAWMGQGNSPLHF. The CDR3 region has the DNA TGTGCCTGGATGGGGCAGGGGAATTCACCCCTCCACTTT.

The rearrangement uses TRBV7-2 and TRBJ1-6, with a tentative D call TRBD1 (6 bases). CDR3 size: 16 residues. V lost 1 base and J lost 7, with 14 bases in between. Germline CDR1 SGHTA, CDR2 FQGNSA. The CDR3 spells CASSLGGGRLNSPLHF. CDR3 coding DNA: TGTGCCAGCAGCTTAGGCGGGGGGCGACTCAATTCACCCCTCCACTTT.

This clone was seen a few times. This rearrangement joins TRBV2 to TRBJ2-7, with D possibly being TRBD1 (5 bases). The CDR3 runs 14 residues. Trimming stripped 3 bases from V and 3 bases from J, with 12 bases between. From germline, CDR1 is SNHLY and CDR2 FYNNEI. CDR3 nucleotide sequence: TGTGCCAGCAGTGACGGTACAGGATTCTACGAGCAGTACTTC. Residues: CASSDGTGFYEQYF. Drawing the rest from reference TRBV2 and TRBJ2-7, the complete variable domain is EPEVTQTPSHQVTQMGQEVILRCVPISNHLYFYWYRQILGQKVEFLVSFYNNEISEKSEIFDDQFSVERPDGSNFTLKIRSTKLEDSAMYFCASSDGTGFYEQYFGPGTRLTVT.

The chain uses TRBV11-3 and TRBJ2-7, with a possible D match to TRBD2 (6 bases). This CDR3 is 15 amino acids long. Trimming stripped 1 base from V and 0 bases from J, with 10 bases between. Germline V gene data show CDR1 as SGHNT and CDR2 as YENEEA. This CDR3 reads CASSLGGTSSYEQYF. In DNA form, the CDR3 reads TGTGCCAGCAGCTTAGGCGGGACCAGCTCCTACGAGCAGTACTTC.

The chain employs TRBV2 and TRBJ1-4, with D unclear. V dropped 6 bases and J dropped 7 bases, with 15 bases sitting between them. CDR3 length equals 14 residues. Germline V gene data show CDR1 as SNHLY and CDR2 as FYNNEI. CDR3 in amino acids: CASSWGRVGEKLFF. Written as DNA, the CDR3 is TGTGCCAGCAGCTGGGGAAGGGTCGGTGAAAAACTGTTTTTT.

The CDR3 loop is CASSLLRVNEQFF. CDR3 bases: TGTGCCAGCAGCTTGTTGAGGGTGAATGAGCAGTTCTTC. The chain couples TRBV7-2 to TRBJ2-1, with D possibly being TRBD2 (5 bases). Trimming shortened V by 3 bases and J by 7 bases, and 10 bases separated the two germline ends. CDR1 SGHTA and CDR2 FQGNSA come from the germline V gene. The CDR3 is 13 amino acids.

This rearrangement joins TRBV6-5 to TRBJ2-2; no definite D call. V shed 5 bases and J shed 5 bases, with 9 bases lying between them. This CDR3 comprises 13 residues. CDR1 MNHEY and CDR2 SVGAGI come from the germline V gene. The CDR3 reads CASSLRVTGELFF. CDR3 in DNA: TGTGCCAGCAGTCTTCGGGTTACCGGGGAGCTGTTTTTT.

V and J are TRBV6-5 and TRBJ1-6; D gene ambiguous. Germline V gene lookup returns CDR1 MNHEY and CDR2 SVGAGI. Trimming pared 4 bases from V and 7 bases from J, leaving 11 bases between. This CDR3 has 14 amino acids. The CDR3 DNA is TGTGCCAGCAGTTTGGGGTTCGACAATTCACCCCTCCACTTT. Translating it yields CASSLGFDNSPLHF.

The CDR3 bases are TGTGCCAGCAGGGTTACAGGGGATCCAACCTACGAGCAGTACTTC. Its protein product is CASRVTGDPTYEQYF. J is TRBJ2-7 and V is TRBV27; 7 bases align to TRBD1. CDR3 length: 15 residues. The germline CDR1 and CDR2 sequences are MNHEY and SMNVEV (reference sequence). V trimming: 6 bases; J trimming: 2 bases; junction bases outside the gene matches: 10.

The chain has TRBV5-6 and TRBJ1-4; TRBD1 is a possible D gene (5 bases). Trimming removed 3 bases from V and 7 bases from J, with 16 bases in between. This CDR3 is built from 15 residues. From germline, CDR1 is SGHDT and CDR2 YYEEEE. CDR3 amino acids: CASSYSRDVSEKLFF. The CDR3 coding sequence is TGTGCCAGCAGCTATAGCAGGGATGTGAGTGAAAAACTGTTTTTT.

This clone occurred a few times. The chain uses TRBV29-1 and TRBJ1-5; a weak D match, TRBD1 (5 bases). The V gene's germline CDR1 is SQVTM and CDR2 ANQGSEA. The CDR3 covers 12 residues. The V end lost 4 bases, the J end lost 7 bases, and 11 bases lay between the germline ends. This CDR3 is CSVGEGRQPQHF. The CDR3 nucleotides read TGCAGCGTTGGGGAGGGGAGACAGCCCCAGCATTTT.

The gene calls are TRBV5-1 and TRBJ2-7; D perhaps matches TRBD2 (5 bases). The length of the CDR3 is 14 residues. V dropped 0 bases and J dropped 5 bases, with 12 bases sitting between them. CDR1 and CDR2 (germline): SGHRS, YFSETQ. CDR3 nucleotide sequence: TGCGCCAGCAGCTTGGAATGGAGGAACCACGAGCAGTACTTC. This translates into CASSLEWRNHEQYF.

V is TRBV6-6 and J is TRBJ1-1; D remains ambiguous. Germline V lookup: CDR1 MNHNY, CDR2 SVGAGI (reference sequence). The CDR3 has 15 amino acids. V lost 3 bases, J lost 2 bases, and 13 bases lay in between. The CDR3 bases are TGTGCCAGCAGTTATTCACGCCAGTTTAACACTGAAGCTTTCTTT. Its translation: CASSYSRQFNTEAFF.

This rearrangement joins TRBV5-4 to TRBJ2-1; D is unresolved. The V and J ends lost 3 bases and 9 bases respectively, with 13 bases between them. There are 13 residues in the CDR3. Germline V lookup: CDR1 SGHNT, CDR2 YYREEE (reference sequence). In DNA form, the CDR3 reads TGTGCCAGCAGCTCTATGAGTTTGCGTGAGCAGTTCTTC. Its protein product is CASSSMSLREQFF. The full variable domain, its missing parts supplied by reference TRBV5-4 and TRBJ2-1, is ETGVTQSPTHLIKTRGQQVTLRCSSQSGHNTVSWYQQALGQGPQFIFQYYREEENGRGNFPPRFSGLQFPNYSSELNVNALELDDSALYLCASSSMSLREQFFGPGTRLTVL.

This clone was seen once. Its ends do not fully match the called genes, so a read error is possible. This chain connects TRBV29-1 to TRBJ2-7; unclear D gene. This CDR3 has 9 amino acids. Germline-derived CDR1 and CDR2 are SQVTM and ANQGSEA. The CDR3 region is CSVLIESNF. The CDR3 DNA sequence: TGCAGCGTTCTAATCGAATCCAACTTC.

The CDR3 nucleotides are TGTGCCAGCAGCCCGATCGAACAGCATACTGAAGCTTTCTTT. This codes for CASSPIEQHTEAFF. The V call is TRBV5-4, the J call TRBJ1-1; D uncertain. Germline V CDR1 and CDR2: SGHNT, YYREEE (reference sequence). V was trimmed by 4 bases and J by 5 bases, leaving 15 bases between them. The CDR3 consists of 14 residues.

This clone occurred a few times. The chain employs TRBV7-9 and TRBJ2-3; tentatively, D is TRBD2 (6 bases). Between the trimmed V and J ends, which lost 5 bases and 1 base, there was a span of 13 bases. The germline gives CDR1 SEHNR, CDR2 FQNEAQ (reference sequence). The CDR3 consists of 15 residues. CDR3 region: CASSLGASGTDTQYF. The CDR3 nucleotides read TGTGCCAGCAGCCTAGGGGCTAGCGGCACAGATACGCAGTATTTT.

The gene calls are TRBV7-3 and TRBJ1-1; maybe TRBD1 (5 bases). Germline assignment: CDR1 SGHTA and CDR2 FQGTGA. V lost 3 bases and J lost 0, with 11 bases in between. This CDR3 has 15 residues. The DNA of the CDR3 is TGTGCCAGCAGCTTGGGGAGGGGCGTGAACACTGAAGCTTTCTTT. It yields the protein CASSLGRGVNTEAFF.

The chain employs TRBV4-3 and TRBJ2-7; the D gene is possibly TRBD1 (6 bases). V lost 1 base, J lost 2 bases, and 9 bases lay in between. The CDR3 spans 14 residues. The germline CDR1 and CDR2 sequences are LGHNA and YSLEER. The CDR3 here is CASSQGTATYEQYF. The CDR3 nucleotides read TGCGCCAGCAGCCAAGGGACAGCTACCTACGAGCAGTACTTC.

CDR3 DNA: TGTGCCAGCAGCTTAGTATCGACAGCTATTAACTATGGCTACACCTTC. Its translation is CASSLVSTAINYGYTF. V and J are TRBV11-2 and TRBJ1-2; D may be TRBD1 (5 bases). The germline V gene encodes CDR1 SGHAT and CDR2 FQNNGV. Trimming left V 1 base short and J 1 base short, with 13 bases between. The CDR3 is 16 residues long.

This clone has a handful of counts. V and J are TRBV9 and TRBJ1-6, with D possibly matching TRBD1 (6 bases). Germline assignment: CDR1 SGDLS and CDR2 YYNGEE. This CDR3 comprises 15 residues. V was shortened by 0 bases and J by 3 bases, with 7 bases between the two germline ends. CDR3: CASSVVDSYNSPLHF. The CDR3 bases are TGTGCCAGCAGCGTAGTGGACAGCTATAATTCACCCCTCCACTTT.

This chain joins TRBV6-5 and TRBJ2-7; no clear D. Trimming stripped 5 bases from V and 3 bases from J, with 8 bases between. CDR1 and CDR2 from the germline V gene are MNHEY and SVGAGI. This CDR3 has 12 amino acids. CDR3 loop: CASSTWGYEQYF. CDR3 coding DNA: TGTGCCAGCAGTACTTGGGGCTACGAGCAGTACTTC.

The chain carries TRBV6-5 and TRBJ1-2, with 9 bases matching TRBD1. This CDR3 comprises 14 residues. J was trimmed by 4 bases and V by 8 bases; bases with no gene match: 8. CDR1 and CDR2 from the germline V gene are MNHEY and SVGAGI. The CDR3 here is CASSPGQGFYGYTF. CDR3 nucleotide sequence: TGTGCCAGCTCCCCGGGACAGGGCTTCTATGGCTACACCTTC.

The chain joins TRBV6-1 to TRBJ2-5, with 9 nucleotides matching TRBD2. Trimming at V came to 3 bases and at J to 4 bases, leaving 0 bases not matched to a gene. Germline CDR1 is MNHNS and CDR2 is SASEGT. There are 13 residues in the CDR3. As DNA, the CDR3 is TGTGCCAGCAGTGAGGGACTAGCAGAGACCCAGTACTTC. This gives the protein CASSEGLAETQYF.

This chain joins TRBV6-6 and TRBJ1-1; no reliable D call. Between the trimmed V and J ends, which lost 3 bases and 10 bases, there was a span of 12 bases. The CDR3 is made up of 12 amino acids. The germline V gene has CDR1 MNHNY and CDR2 SVGAGI (reference sequence). Written as DNA, the CDR3 is TGTGCCAGCAGTTATTTCGAGCAGGCAGCTTTCTTT. This encodes CASSYFEQAAFF.

This clone was observed a few times. J is TRBJ2-7 and V is TRBV6-5; TRBD2 matches at 13 bases. The junction had 6 bases not matched to a gene; V was cut back by 7 bases and J by 3 bases. The CDR3 has 15 residues. Germline-derived CDR1 and CDR2 are MNHEY and SVGAGI. In DNA, the CDR3 is TGTGCCAGCAAAGAGGGGACTAGCGGGATCTACGAGCAGTACTTC. As protein: CASKEGTSGIYEQYF.

The V call is TRBV29-1, the J call TRBJ2-2; D is unclear. The CDR3 runs 13 residues. Trimming stripped 7 bases from V and 2 bases from J, with 11 bases between. Germline V gene lookup returns CDR1 SQVTM and CDR2 ANQGSEA. CDR3 sequence reads: CSAVELNTGELFF. DNA for the CDR3: TGCAGCGCGGTTGAGTTAAACACCGGGGAGCTGTTTTTT.

This chain uses TRBV28 with TRBJ2-2; D is undetermined. V lost 2 bases to trimming and J lost 0 bases, with 7 bases between them. This CDR3 has 15 amino acids. CDR1 is MDHEN, CDR2 SYDVKM, per germline. The CDR3 DNA follows: TGTGCCAGCAGTTTAAACACCGCGAACACCGGGGAGCTGTTTTTT. Residues: CASSLNTANTGELFF.

This chain joins TRBV7-7 and TRBJ1-3; D is unclear. The CDR3 totals 15 residues. V dropped 3 bases and J dropped 0 bases, with 9 bases sitting between them. Germline values: CDR1 SSHAT, CDR2 FNYEAQ (reference sequence). CDR3 sequence (DNA): TGTGCCAGCAGCTTCGGACGGACCTCTGGAAACACCATATATTTT. Amino acids: CASSFGRTSGNTIYF.